Detailed here is one T cell receptor (beta chain). What it binds is not known. ViraFEST used viral peptide pools to expand antigen-specific CD4+ T cells before sequencing. Scientists isolated CD4+ T cells after a roughly ten-day culture period ended. Absence of prior SARS-CoV-2 infection characterized the vaccine recipients, who showed negative nucleocapsid antibodies. Every well got over 1.5 million PBMC, which were grown with roughly 9.5 IU/ml IL-2 and around 10 ug/ml peptides. The data were taken from a study of vaccination effects on CD4 cells after COVID-19. Measured with immunoSEQ multiplex PCR; TCRdb has only the in-frame clones, and not every one. The repertoire holds approximately 30,000 clones, with about 66% as singletons. CDR1 and CDR2 (germline): MNHEY, SMNVEV (reference sequence). The CDR3 length is 17 residues. The V end was cut by 8 bases, the J end by 2 bases, with 24 bases between.

The receptor's source is a human donor who received a COVID-19 vaccine. The chain is built from TRBV27 and TRBJ1-1, with D possibly TRBD1 on 5 matching bases. Sequences were derived from CD4+ T cells from PBMCs cultured with HCoV-229E spike peptides, sampled before COVID-19 vaccination. The CDR3 DNA is TGTGCCAGCTCCTACCGAAGAGACGGGGCACTTAACACTGAAGCTTTCTTT. Translating gives CASSYRRDGALNTEAFF.